This T cell receptor (beta chain) was sequenced during a study of blood T cell repertoires in COVID-19. Study summary: The United States, Italy and Spain provided the acute and convalescent COVID-19 samples.

Measured with immunoSEQ multiplex PCR; TCRdb has only the in-frame clones, and not every one. The table has just over 250,000 clones, 80% to 90% seen once; the top ten hold roughly 4%. Trimming removed 3 bases at V and 13 bases at J, with 16 bases between. The CDR3 loop spans 13 amino acids. The germline gives CDR1 SGHAT, CDR2 FQNNGV. Enrollees, roughly 18 to 89 years old, lived in 20 to 25 US areas. This chain uses TRBV11-2 with TRBJ2-1; possible D gene TRBD2, 5 bases. The sequencing input was PBMCs or T cells enriched from blood (not recorded which). This clonotype originated in a man aged 25 to 40 with acute COVID-19. CDR3 loop: CASSLNGGRGQFF. For the CDR3, the DNA is TGTGCCAGCAGCTTGAATGGTGGGAGAGGCCAGTTCTTC.